Listed below are T cell receptor beta chains from one sample, sequenced in a study of early T cells in non-severe SARS-CoV-2 infection. TCRdb re-analysed the 5' RACE reads in MiXCR, keeping a single row per CDR3 protein. The data hold roughly 38,000 distinct CDR3 sequences, with 5.8% observed a single time. The specimen sequenced was whole blood. The receptor set was obtained from an adult who was a healthcare worker with PCR-confirmed SARS-CoV-2 infection or an uninfected control (not recorded which). Both conserved end residues are part of each CDR3. D genes are given only for firm matches. Sizes are listed as once, few, many, or a class for an expanded clone.

D: TRBD1; size: few; V: TRBV11-2; J: TRBJ2-1; CDR3: CASSYKQGILNEQFF; DNA: TGTGCCAGCAGCTACAAACAGGGGATCCTGAATGAGCAGTTCTTC
D: TRBD1; size: many; V: TRBV29-1; J: TRBJ1-1; CDR3: CSVGQGLFMNTEAFF; DNA: TGCAGCGTTGGACAGGGGCTTTTCATGAACACTGAAGCTTTCTTT
D: .; size: many; V: TRBV6-5; J: TRBJ2-7; CDR3: CASRSVELGEQYF; DNA: TGTGCCAGCAGGTCAGTTGAGCTCGGCGAGCAGTACTTC
D: TRBD1; size: many; V: TRBV20-1; J: TRBJ2-5; CDR3: CSARPQTEGAETQYF; DNA: TGCAGTGCTAGACCCCAAACCGAGGGGGCAGAGACCCAGTACTTC
D: .; size: many; V: TRBV3-1; J: TRBJ2-3; CDR3: CASSQDWDGPQYF; DNA: TGTGCCAGCAGCCAAGATTGGGACGGACCGCAGTATTTT
D: .; size: few; V: TRBV24-1; J: TRBJ1-2; CDR3: CATSDVQTQSGYTF; DNA: TGTGCCACCAGTGACGTTCAGACCCAATCGGGCTACACCTTC
D: .; size: many; V: TRBV12-5; J: TRBJ1-5; CDR3: CASGGAVTNQPQHF; DNA: TGTGCTAGTGGGGGGGCAGTTACTAATCAGCCCCAGCATTTT
D: .; size: many; V: TRBV11-2; J: TRBJ2-1; CDR3: CASSVPYNEQFF; DNA: TGTGCCAGCAGCGTCCCCTACAATGAGCAGTTCTTC
D: .; size: many; V: TRBV4-1; J: TRBJ2-5; CDR3: CASSQVPVETQYF; DNA: TGCGCCAGCAGCCAAGTACCTGTTGAGACCCAGTACTTC
D: .; size: many; V: TRBV3-1; J: TRBJ1-6; CDR3: CASTSGSPLHF; DNA: TGTGCCAGCACCTCCGGTTCACCCCTCCACTTT
D: .; size: many; V: TRBV30; J: TRBJ1-1; CDR3: CAWSSDTEAFF; DNA: TGTGCCTGGAGTTCGGACACTGAAGCTTTCTTT